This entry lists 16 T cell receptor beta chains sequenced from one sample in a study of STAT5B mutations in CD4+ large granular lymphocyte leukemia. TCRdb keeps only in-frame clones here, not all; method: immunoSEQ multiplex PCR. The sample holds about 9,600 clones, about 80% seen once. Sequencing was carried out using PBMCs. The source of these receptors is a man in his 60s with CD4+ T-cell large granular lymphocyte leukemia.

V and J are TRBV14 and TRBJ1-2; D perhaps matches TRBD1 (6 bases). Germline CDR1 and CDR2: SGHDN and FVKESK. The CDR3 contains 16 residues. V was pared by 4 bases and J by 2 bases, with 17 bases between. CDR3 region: CASSRQRQASNYGYTF. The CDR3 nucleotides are TGTGCCAGCAGCCGACAACGACAGGCGAGCAACTATGGCTACACCTTC.

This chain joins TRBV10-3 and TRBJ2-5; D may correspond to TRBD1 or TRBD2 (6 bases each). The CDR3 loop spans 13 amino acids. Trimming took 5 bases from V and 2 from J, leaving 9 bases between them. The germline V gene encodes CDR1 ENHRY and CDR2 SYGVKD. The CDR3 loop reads CAISRGGQETQYF. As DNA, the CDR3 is TGTGCCATCAGTAGAGGGGGGCAAGAGACCCAGTACTTC.

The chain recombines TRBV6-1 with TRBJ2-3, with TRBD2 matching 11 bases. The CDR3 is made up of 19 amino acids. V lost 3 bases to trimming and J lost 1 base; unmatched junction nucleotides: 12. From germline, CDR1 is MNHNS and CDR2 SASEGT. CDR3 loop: CASSDGRVAGGPGTDTQYF. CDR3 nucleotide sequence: TGTGCCAGCAGTGACGGGAGAGTAGCGGGAGGGCCGGGCACAGATACGCAGTATTTT.

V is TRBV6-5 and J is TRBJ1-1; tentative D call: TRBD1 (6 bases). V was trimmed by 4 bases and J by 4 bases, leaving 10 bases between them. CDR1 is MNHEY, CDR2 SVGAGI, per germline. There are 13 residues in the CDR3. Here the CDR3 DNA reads TGTGCCAGCAGTTCCGACAGGAGCACTGAAGCTTTCTTT. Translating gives CASSSDRSTEAFF.

CDR3 bases: TGCAGCGTCGTCCCCCTGGGCGTCTACGAGCAGTACTTC. Its protein is CSVVPLGVYEQYF. J is TRBJ2-7 and V is TRBV29-1; no clear D gene. In germline, CDR1 is SQVTM, CDR2 ANQGSEA. Trimming shortened V by 6 bases and J by 3 bases, and 15 bases separated the two germline ends. This CDR3 comprises 13 residues.

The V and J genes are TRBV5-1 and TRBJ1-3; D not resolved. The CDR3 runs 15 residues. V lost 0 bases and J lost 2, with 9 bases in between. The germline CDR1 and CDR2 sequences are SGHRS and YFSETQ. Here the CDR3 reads CASSLVGETGNTIYF. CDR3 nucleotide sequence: TGCGCCAGCAGCTTGGTCGGGGAGACTGGAAACACCATATATTTT.

This CDR3 reads CASGGQGAGYTF. For the CDR3, the DNA is TGTGCCAGCGGAGGACAGGGGGCGGGTTACACCTTC. The gene calls are TRBV28 and TRBJ1-2, with TRBD1 identical over 11 bases. Trimming took 8 bases from V and 11 from J; bases not matched to a gene: 7. Germline V CDR1 and CDR2: MDHEN, SYDVKM. CDR3 length equals 12 residues.

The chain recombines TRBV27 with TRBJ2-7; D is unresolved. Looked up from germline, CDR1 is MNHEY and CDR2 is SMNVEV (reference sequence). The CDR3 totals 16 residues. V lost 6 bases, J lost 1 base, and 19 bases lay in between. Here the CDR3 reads CASRLRVTHFSYEQYF. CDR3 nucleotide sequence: TGTGCCAGCAGACTACGGGTTACCCACTTTTCCTACGAGCAGTACTTC.

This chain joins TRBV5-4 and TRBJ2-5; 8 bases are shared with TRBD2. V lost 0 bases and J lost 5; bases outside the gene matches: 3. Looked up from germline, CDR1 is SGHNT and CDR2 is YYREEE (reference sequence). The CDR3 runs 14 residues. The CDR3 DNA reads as TGTGCCAGCAGCTTGGCACTAGCGGAGGAGACCCAGTACTTC. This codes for CASSLALAEETQYF.

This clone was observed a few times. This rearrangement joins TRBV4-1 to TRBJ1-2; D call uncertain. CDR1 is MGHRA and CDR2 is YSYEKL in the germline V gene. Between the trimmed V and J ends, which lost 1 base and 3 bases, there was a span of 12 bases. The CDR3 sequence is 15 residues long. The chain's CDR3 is CASSQVNAADYGYTF. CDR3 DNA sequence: TGCGCCAGCAGCCAAGTAAATGCGGCGGACTATGGCTACACCTTC.

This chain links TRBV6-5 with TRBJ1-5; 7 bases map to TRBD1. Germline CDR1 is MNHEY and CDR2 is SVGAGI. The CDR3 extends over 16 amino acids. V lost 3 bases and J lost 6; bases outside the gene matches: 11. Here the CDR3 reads CASSYTAGGRSQPQHF. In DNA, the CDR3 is TGTGCCAGCAGTTATACCGCAGGGGGAAGGAGTCAGCCCCAGCATTTT.

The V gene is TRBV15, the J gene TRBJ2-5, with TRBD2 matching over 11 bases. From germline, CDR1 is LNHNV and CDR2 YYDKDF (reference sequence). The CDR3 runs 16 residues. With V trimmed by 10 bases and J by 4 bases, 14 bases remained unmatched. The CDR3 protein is CAINRLAGGGRETQYF. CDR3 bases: TGTGCCATAAACCGCCTAGCGGGAGGTGGCAGAGAGACCCAGTACTTC.

The CDR3 reads CASSPWGTTGQNIQYF. Here the CDR3 DNA reads TGTGCCAGCAGTCCCTGGGGGACGACAGGGCAAAACATTCAGTACTTC. This rearrangement joins TRBV28 to TRBJ2-4, with 7 bases aligning to TRBD1. The CDR3 is 16 residues long. V shed 5 bases, J shed 5 bases, and the junction held 12 bases outside the gene matches. The germline V gene has CDR1 MDHEN and CDR2 SYDVKM. Drawing the rest from reference TRBV28 and TRBJ2-4, the complete variable domain is DVKVTQSSRYLVKRTGEKVFLECVQDMDHENMFWYRQDPGLGLRLIYFSYDVKMKEKGDIPEGYSVSREKKERFSLILESASTNQTSMYLCASSPWGTTGQNIQYFGAGTRLSVL.

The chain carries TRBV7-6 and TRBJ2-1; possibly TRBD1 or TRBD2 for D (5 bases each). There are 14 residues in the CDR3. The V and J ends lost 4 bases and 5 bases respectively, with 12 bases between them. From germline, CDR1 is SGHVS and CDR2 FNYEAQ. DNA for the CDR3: TGTGCCAGCAGCTCCCGGGACGGGGACAATGAGCAGTTCTTC. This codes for CASSSRDGDNEQFF.

The chain's CDR3 is CASSLSVGTLRNTGELFF. Written as DNA, the CDR3 is TGTGCCAGCAGTTTATCGGTTGGGACACTTCGGAACACCGGGGAGCTGTTTTTT. The V and J genes are TRBV27 and TRBJ2-2; the D gene is possibly TRBD1 (6 bases). The V end lost 0 bases, the J end lost 1 base, and 15 bases lay between the germline ends. The CDR3 loop spans 18 amino acids. Per the germline V gene, CDR1 is MNHEY and CDR2 is SMNVEV (reference sequence).

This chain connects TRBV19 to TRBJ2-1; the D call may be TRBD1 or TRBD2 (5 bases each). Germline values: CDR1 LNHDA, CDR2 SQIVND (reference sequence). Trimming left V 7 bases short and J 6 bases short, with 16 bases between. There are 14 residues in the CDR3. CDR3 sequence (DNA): TGTGCCAGTAACCGGGACGCAATCTCCAATGAGCAGTTCTTC. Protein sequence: CASNRDAISNEQFF.